This T cell receptor beta chain was identified during a study of T cell responses to AZD1222 COVID-19 vaccine. Regarding the study as a whole: Seropositive AZD1222 recipients at baseline numbered only 6 or 7. White British ancestry dominated among donors, who included more females, and clonal diversity was possibly underestimated. The span of vaccine-associated CD4 TCRs extended across spike, with dominance at 160-218 and 743-854.

The ends lost 7 bases at V and 5 bases at J; junction bases unmatched: 16. The CDR3 totals 17 residues. Germline CDR1 is SGDLS and CDR2 is YYNGEE. The table lists this clone with a count of one. The antigen remains undetermined. Measured with immunoSEQ multiplex PCR; TCRdb has only the in-frame clones, and not every one. The table has 95,000 to 150,000 clones, around 87% seen once. The sequenced sample was peripheral blood, obtained on day 0 of AZD1222 vaccination. The chain recombines TRBV9 with TRBJ2-2, with 8 bases aligning to TRBD2. The sequence was obtained from an adult in good health. CDR3: CASSRGSGGPGTGELFF. In DNA form, the CDR3 reads TGTGCCAGCTCGCGAGGGAGCGGGGGCCCGGGGACCGGGGAGCTGTTTTTT.